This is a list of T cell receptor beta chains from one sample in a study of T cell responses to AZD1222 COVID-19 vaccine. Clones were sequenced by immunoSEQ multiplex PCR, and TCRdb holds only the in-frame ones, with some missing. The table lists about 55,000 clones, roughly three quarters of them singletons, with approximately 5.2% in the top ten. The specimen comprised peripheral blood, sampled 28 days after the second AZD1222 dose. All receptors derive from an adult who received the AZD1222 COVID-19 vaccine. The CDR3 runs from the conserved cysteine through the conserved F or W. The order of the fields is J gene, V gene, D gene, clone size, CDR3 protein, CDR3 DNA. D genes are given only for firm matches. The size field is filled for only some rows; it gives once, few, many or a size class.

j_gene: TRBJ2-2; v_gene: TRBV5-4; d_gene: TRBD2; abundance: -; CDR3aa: CASSLMRGGNTGELFF; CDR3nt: TGTGCCAGCAGCTTGATGCGGGGGGGCAACACCGGGGAGCTGTTTTTT
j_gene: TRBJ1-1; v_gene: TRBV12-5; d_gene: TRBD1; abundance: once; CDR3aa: CASGSPPRGRSTEAFF; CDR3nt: TGTGCTAGTGGTTCCCCACCCAGGGGGCGCAGTACTGAAGCTTTCTTT
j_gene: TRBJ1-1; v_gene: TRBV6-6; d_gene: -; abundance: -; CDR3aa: CASSPLDTEAFF; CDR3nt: TGTGCCAGCAGTCCCTTGGACACTGAAGCTTTCTTT
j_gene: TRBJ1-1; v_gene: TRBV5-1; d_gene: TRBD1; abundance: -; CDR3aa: CASTGQGMGTEAFF; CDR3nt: TGCGCCAGCACGGGACAGGGGATGGGCACTGAAGCTTTCTTT
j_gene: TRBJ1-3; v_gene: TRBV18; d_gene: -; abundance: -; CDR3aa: CASSPPAASSGNTIYF; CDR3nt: TGTGCCAGCTCACCACCGGCGGCCAGCTCTGGAAACACCATATATTTT
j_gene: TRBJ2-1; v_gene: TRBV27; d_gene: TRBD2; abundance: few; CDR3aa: CASGGLADSYNEQFF; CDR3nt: TGTGCCAGCGGCGGACTAGCCGACTCCTACAATGAGCAGTTCTTC
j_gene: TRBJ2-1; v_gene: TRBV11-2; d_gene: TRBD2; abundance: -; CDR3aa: CASSSSGGYNEQFF; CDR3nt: TGTGCCAGCAGCTCTAGCGGGGGATACAATGAGCAGTTCTTC
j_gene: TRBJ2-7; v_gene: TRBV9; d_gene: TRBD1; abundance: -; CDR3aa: CASSSTGPGEQYF; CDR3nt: TGTGCCAGCAGCTCGACAGGGCCCGGTGAGCAGTACTTC
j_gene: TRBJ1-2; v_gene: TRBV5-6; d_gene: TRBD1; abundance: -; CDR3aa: CASSLVATGASYGYTF; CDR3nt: TGTGCCAGCAGCTTGGTGGCAACAGGGGCGTCGTATGGCTACACCTTC
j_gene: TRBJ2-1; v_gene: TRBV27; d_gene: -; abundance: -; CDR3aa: CASSTRLGNNEQFF; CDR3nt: TGTGCCAGCAGTACACGACTGGGAAACAATGAGCAGTTCTTC
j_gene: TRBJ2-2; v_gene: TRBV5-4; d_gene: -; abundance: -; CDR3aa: CASSSQKGATGELFF; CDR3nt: TGTGCCAGCAGCTCTCAAAAAGGGGCCACCGGGGAGCTGTTTTTT
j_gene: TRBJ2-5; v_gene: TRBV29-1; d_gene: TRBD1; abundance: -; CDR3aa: CSVERGQQETQYF; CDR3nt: TGCAGCGTTGAGAGGGGACAGCAAGAGACCCAGTACTTC
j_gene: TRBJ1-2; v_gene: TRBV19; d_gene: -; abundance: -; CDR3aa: CASSPIQTGKVRGYTF; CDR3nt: TGTGCCAGCAGCCCTATCCAAACAGGGAAGGTCCGGGGCTACACCTTC
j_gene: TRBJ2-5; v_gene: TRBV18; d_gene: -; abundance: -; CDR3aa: CASSPRGAQETQYF; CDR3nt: TGTGCCAGCTCACCACGGGGGGCACAAGAGACCCAGTACTTC
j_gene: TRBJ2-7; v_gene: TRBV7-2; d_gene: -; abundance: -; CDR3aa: CASSLVGRLLRDEQYF; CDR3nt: TGTGCCAGCAGCTTAGTTGGTCGTCTCCTCAGGGACGAGCAGTACTTC
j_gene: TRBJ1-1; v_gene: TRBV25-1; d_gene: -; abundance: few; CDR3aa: CASSESRRNTEAFF; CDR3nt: TGTGCCAGCAGTGAATCTCGAAGGAACACTGAAGCTTTCTTT
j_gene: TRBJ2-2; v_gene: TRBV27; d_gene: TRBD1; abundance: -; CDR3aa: CASSSYPGQGFWTGELFF; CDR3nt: TGTGCCAGCAGTTCTTACCCGGGACAGGGGTTCTGGACCGGGGAGCTGTTTTTT
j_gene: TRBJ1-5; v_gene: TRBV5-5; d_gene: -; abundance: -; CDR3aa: CASSLRFTTGDQPQHF; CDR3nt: TGTGCCAGCAGCTTGAGGTTTACGACGGGAGATCAGCCCCAGCATTTT
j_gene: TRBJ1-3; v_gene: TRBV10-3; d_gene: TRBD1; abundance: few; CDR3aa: CAISESTGVGNTIYF; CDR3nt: TGTGCCATCAGTGAGTCGACAGGGGTTGGAAACACCATATATTTT
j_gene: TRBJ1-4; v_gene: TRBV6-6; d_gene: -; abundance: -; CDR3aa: CASRGVEKLFF; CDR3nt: TGTGCCAGCAGAGGGGTAGAAAAACTGTTTTTT
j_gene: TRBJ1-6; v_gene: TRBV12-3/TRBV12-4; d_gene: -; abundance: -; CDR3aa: CASSPRLESPLHF; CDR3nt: TGTGCCAGCAGTCCCCGGCTCGAGTCACCCCTCCACTTT
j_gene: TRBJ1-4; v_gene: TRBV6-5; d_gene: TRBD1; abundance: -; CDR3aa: CATSGQGGEKLFF; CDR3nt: TGTGCCACCTCGGGACAGGGTGGAGAAAAACTGTTTTTT
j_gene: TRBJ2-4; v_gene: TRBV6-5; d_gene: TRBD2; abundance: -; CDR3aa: CASSTASGASIQYF; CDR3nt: TGTGCCAGCAGTACTGCTAGCGGGGCTTCCATTCAGTACTTC
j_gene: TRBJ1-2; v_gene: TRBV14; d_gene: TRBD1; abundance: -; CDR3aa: CASPPRDRVYGYTF; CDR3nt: TGTGCCAGCCCCCCCCGGGACAGAGTGTATGGCTACACCTTC
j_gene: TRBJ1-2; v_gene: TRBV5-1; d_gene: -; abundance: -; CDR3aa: CASSLEPGRRLEGYTF; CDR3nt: TGCGCCAGCAGCTTGGAACCGGGACGCAGGCTTGAGGGCTACACCTTC
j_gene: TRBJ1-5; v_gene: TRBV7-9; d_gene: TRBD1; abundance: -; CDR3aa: CASSLDPGQGNQPQHF; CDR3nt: TGTGCCAGCAGCTTAGACCCGGGACAGGGGAATCAGCCCCAGCATTTT
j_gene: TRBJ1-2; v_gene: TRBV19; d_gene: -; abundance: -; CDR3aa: CASRWSTAGYTF; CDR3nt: TGTGCCAGTAGGTGGTCGACAGCGGGCTACACCTTC
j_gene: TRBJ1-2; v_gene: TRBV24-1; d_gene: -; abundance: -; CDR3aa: CATSETALGYGYTF; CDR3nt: TGTGCCACCAGCGAGACCGCCCTGGGATATGGCTACACCTTC
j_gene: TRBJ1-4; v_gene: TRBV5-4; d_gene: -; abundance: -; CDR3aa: CASSSSAGSSEKLFF; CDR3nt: TGTGCCAGCAGCTCGTCGGCGGGGTCGAGCGAAAAACTGTTTTTT
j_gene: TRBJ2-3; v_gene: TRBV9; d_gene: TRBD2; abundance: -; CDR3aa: CASSPRGVAGGPDTQYF; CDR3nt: TGTGCCAGCAGCCCCCGGGGGGTAGCGGGAGGGCCGGATACGCAGTATTTT
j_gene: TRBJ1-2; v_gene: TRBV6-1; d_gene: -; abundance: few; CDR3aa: CASSESGYGYTF; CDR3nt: TGTGCCAGCAGTGAATCAGGGTATGGCTACACCTTC
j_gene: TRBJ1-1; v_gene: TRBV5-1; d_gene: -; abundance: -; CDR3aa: CASSFGTVNTEAFF; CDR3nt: TGCGCCAGCAGCTTCGGGACCGTGAACACTGAAGCTTTCTTT
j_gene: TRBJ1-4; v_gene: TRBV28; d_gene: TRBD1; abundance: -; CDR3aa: CASRPTGGYNEKLFF; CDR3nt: TGTGCCAGCAGACCCACAGGGGGCTACAATGAAAAACTGTTTTTT
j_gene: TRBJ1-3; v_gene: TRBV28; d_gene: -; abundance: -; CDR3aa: CASSRVFSGNTIYF; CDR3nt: TGTGCCAGCAGCCGGGTTTTCTCTGGAAACACCATATATTTT
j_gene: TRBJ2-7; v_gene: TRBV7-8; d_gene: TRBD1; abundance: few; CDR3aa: CASSPGTAYAYEQYF; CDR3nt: TGTGCCAGCAGCCCCGGGACAGCGTACGCCTACGAGCAGTACTTC
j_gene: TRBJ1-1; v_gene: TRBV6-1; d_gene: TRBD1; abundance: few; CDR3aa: CASSEMGQANTEAFF; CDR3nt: TGTGCCAGCAGTGAGATGGGACAGGCGAACACTGAAGCTTTCTTT
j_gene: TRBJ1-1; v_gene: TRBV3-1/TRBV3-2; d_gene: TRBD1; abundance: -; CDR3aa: CASSPLTGGTEAFF; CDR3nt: TGTGCCAGCAGCCCACTCACAGGGGGCACTGAAGCTTTCTTT
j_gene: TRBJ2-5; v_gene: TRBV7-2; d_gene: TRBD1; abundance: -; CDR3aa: CASSPGQVLLGETQYF; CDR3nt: TGTGCCAGCAGCCCCGGACAGGTCCTTTTGGGGGAGACCCAGTACTTC
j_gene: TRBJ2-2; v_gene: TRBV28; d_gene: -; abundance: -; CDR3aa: CATSGASWNTGELFF; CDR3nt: TGTGCCACCTCGGGGGCCTCATGGAACACCGGGGAGCTGTTTTTT
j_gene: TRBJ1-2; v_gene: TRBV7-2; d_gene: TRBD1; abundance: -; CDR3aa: CASSFGQGDGYTF; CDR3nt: TGTGCCAGCAGCTTCGGACAGGGGGATGGCTACACCTTC
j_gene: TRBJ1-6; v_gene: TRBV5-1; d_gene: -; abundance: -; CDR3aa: CASSADNRGNSPLHF; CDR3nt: TGCGCCAGCAGCGCCGACAATAGGGGAAATTCACCCCTCCACTTT